This T cell receptor beta chain was sequenced in a study of T-cell memory formation after mild COVID-19. Study observations and caveats: Day 15 to 85 contractors were CD4/CD8 balanced; later expanders leaned CD4+.

Germline V gene data show CDR1 as DFQATT and CDR2 as SNEGSKA (reference sequence). Trimming shortened V by 0 bases and J by 4 bases, and 4 bases separated the two germline ends. The CDR3 runs 11 residues. This clonotype has at least ten counts. Its target is unknown. TCR alpha and TCR beta cDNA libraries carrying sample barcodes and UMIs came from 5'RACE with constant-segment primers. TCRdb itself ran the 5' RACE reads through MiXCR, one entry per CDR3 protein. The sample lists around 12,000 distinct CDR3 sequences, around 13% occurring once. The source is a man aged 18 to 35 who had mild COVID-19 (a few samples of this study predate the infection). Cell type and time point are not known. V gene TRBV20-1 combines with J gene TRBJ2-7; no clear D. Sequenced material: PBMCs or a T cell subset sorted from them (not recorded which). In DNA, the CDR3 is TGCAGTGCTAGAGAAACGTACGAGCAGTACGTC. Encoded protein: CSARETYEQYV.